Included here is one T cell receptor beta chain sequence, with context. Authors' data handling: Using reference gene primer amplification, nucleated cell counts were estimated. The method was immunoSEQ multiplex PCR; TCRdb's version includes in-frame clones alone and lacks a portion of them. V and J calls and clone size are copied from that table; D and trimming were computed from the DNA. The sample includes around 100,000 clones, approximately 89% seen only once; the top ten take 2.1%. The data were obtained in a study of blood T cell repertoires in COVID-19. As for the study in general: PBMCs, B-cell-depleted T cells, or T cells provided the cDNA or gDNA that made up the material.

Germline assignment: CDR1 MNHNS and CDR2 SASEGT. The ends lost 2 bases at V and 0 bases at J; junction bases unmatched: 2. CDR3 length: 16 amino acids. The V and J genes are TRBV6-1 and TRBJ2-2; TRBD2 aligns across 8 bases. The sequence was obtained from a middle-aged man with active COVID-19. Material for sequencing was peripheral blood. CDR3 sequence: CASSEREGANTGELFF. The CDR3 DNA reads TGTGCCAGCAGTGAACGGGAGGGAGCGAACACCGGGGAGCTGTTTTTT.